Listed below are T cell receptor beta chains from one sample, sequenced in a study of blood T cell repertoires in COVID-19. Sequenced by immunoSEQ multiplex PCR; TCRdb stores in-frame clones only, minus some. This table holds a few hundred thousand clones, over 75% found once. Input material: peripheral blood. The receptors were gathered from a man aged 18 to 29 with active or convalescent COVID-19. CDR3s include the opening cysteine and the closing phenylalanine or tryptophan. The D gene is left open where the match is weak.

>TRBD1|TRBJ1-2|TRBV6-5
TGTGCCAGCAACCGGGACAGTAACTATGGCTACACCTTC
CASNRDSNYGYTF
>.|TRBJ1-6|TRBV10-2
TGCGCCAGCAGTGAGTCCGTGCAGGTGGGTTCACCCCTCCACTTT
CASSESVQVGSPLHF
>.|TRBJ1-4|TRBV2
TGTGCCAGCAGTGAAAATGAGGGAGGGAATGAAAAACTGTTTTTT
CASSENEGGNEKLFF
>.|TRBJ2-5|TRBV18
TGTGCCAGCTCACAACGCCAGGGGGAGACCCAGTACTTC
CASSQRQGETQYF
>.|TRBJ2-7|TRBV5-1
TGCGCCAGCAGCTTGGGTCAGGGCAGCTCCTACGAGCAGTACTTC
CASSLGQGSSYEQYF
>.|TRBJ1-5|TRBV10-3
TGTGCCATCAGTGAGGGGGGGATTAATCAGCCCCAGCATTTT
CAISEGGINQPQHF
>TRBD2|TRBJ2-1|TRBV7-2
TGTGCCAGCAGCTTAGCGGCGGCGGGGGGGGAGCAGTTCTTC
CASSLAAAGGEQFF
>TRBD1|TRBJ1-4|TRBV27
TGTGCCAGCAGCAGTCAGGGGGCAGGCGAAAAACTGTTTTTT
CASSSQGAGEKLFF
>TRBD1|TRBJ1-2|TRBV5-5
TGTGCCAGCAGCTTGGCGGTTTCGACGGGACAGGGCTATGGCTACACCTTC
CASSLAVSTGQGYGYTF
>.|TRBJ1-2|TRBV7-8
TGTGCCAGCAGCTTAGCGTCGGGGGAGGTTGACTATGGCTACACCTTC
CASSLASGEVDYGYTF
>TRBD1|TRBJ1-2|TRBV27
TGTGCCAGCAGTGCTAAGACAGGGCATCATGGCTACACCTTC
CASSAKTGHHGYTF
>TRBD1|TRBJ1-2|TRBV9
TGTGCCAGCAGCGGAGGGCCGAGGGGGCGCCTTTCTGGCTACACCTTC
CASSGGPRGRLSGYTF
>.|TRBJ2-4|TRBV27
TGTGCCAGCAGGCAGGATAGCATTCAGTACTTC
CASRQDSIQYF
>.|TRBJ2-2|TRBV9
TGTGCCAGCACCTTAGGAGGGGCGGCCTCGAACACCGGGGAGCTGTTTTTT
CASTLGGAASNTGELFF
>TRBD2|TRBJ2-5|TRBV10-3
TGTGCCATCAGTGATTCTAGCGGGGAGACCCAGTACTTC
CAISDSSGETQYF
>TRBD2|TRBJ2-3|TRBV3-1/TRBV3-2
TGTGCCAGCAGCCCCTCAGATCTAGCGGGGGGGTCCCCGACCACAGATACGCAGTATTTT
CASSPSDLAGGSPTTDTQYF